One and the same sample provided the 9 T cell receptor beta chains below, sequenced in a study of beta chain features in type 1 diabetes. The authors reverse transcribed all of the isolated RNA, so sequencing captured expressed TCRB transcripts. Measured with immunoSEQ multiplex PCR; TCRdb has only the in-frame clones, and not every one. The sample lists some 240,000 clones, 9.5% to 13% occurring once. Sequenced input: central memory CD4+ T cells from blood. The receptors originated from a young man in good health.

This clone has a count of ten or more. The J gene is TRBJ1-4, the V gene TRBV5-6; possible D gene TRBD1, 5 bases. This CDR3 region has 15 residues. Germline V CDR1 and CDR2: SGHDT, YYEEEE. V was shortened by 2 bases and J by 7 bases, with 15 bases between the two germline ends. CDR3 region: CASSLTQGEGEKLFF. DNA of the CDR3: TGTGCCAGCAGCTTAACCCAAGGGGAAGGTGAAAAACTGTTTTTT.

This clone was detected only a few times. The chain uses TRBV7-9 and TRBJ2-3; TRBD1 agrees at 9 bases. The germline V gene encodes CDR1 SEHNR and CDR2 FQNEAQ (reference sequence). Unmatched junction bases numbered 8, after V lost 4 bases and J lost 9 bases. The length of the CDR3 is 14 residues. CDR3 DNA: TGTGCCAGCAGCTCGGGGACAGGGAGGCAGACGCAGTATTTT. Its protein is CASSSGTGRQTQYF.

The table lists this clone with a few counts. The chain couples TRBV18 to TRBJ2-1, with no clear D. CDR1 and CDR2 from the germline V gene are KGHSH and LQKENI. The germline V and J ends were trimmed by 6 bases and 6 bases, with 12 bases remaining between them. This CDR3 spans 13 amino acids. For the CDR3, the DNA is TGTGCCAGCTCTCTAGACGGAAGCAATGAGCAGTTCTTC. Translated, it gives CASSLDGSNEQFF.

V is TRBV2 and J is TRBJ1-5; 7 bases map to TRBD1. Trimming at V came to 6 bases and at J to 2 bases, leaving 7 bases not matched to a gene. Germline CDR1 reads SNHLY; CDR2 reads FYNNEI. This CDR3 contains 15 residues. This CDR3 is CASRADRTGNQPQHF. The CDR3 region has the DNA TGTGCCAGCAGGGCGGACAGGACAGGCAATCAGCCCCAGCATTTT.

This clone has just a few counts. The V gene is TRBV5-1, the J gene TRBJ1-1, with TRBD1 matching over 8 bases. Germline trimming cut 2 bases from V and 3 bases from J; bases unmatched to any gene: 3. Germline V lookup: CDR1 SGHRS, CDR2 YFSETQ. The CDR3 extends over 14 amino acids. DNA for the CDR3: TGCGCCAGCAGCTTATCAGGGGGCCACACTGAAGCTTTCTTT. This encodes CASSLSGGHTEAFF.

This clone has more than one count but fewer than ten. Additional DNA sequences in this sample encode the identical CDR3. V usage is TRBV7-8 and J usage is TRBJ2-7; 10 nucleotides line up with TRBD2. Germline assignment: CDR1 SGHVS and CDR2 FQNEAQ. This CDR3 has 14 amino acids. The J segment lost 1 base and the V segment lost 5 bases, leaving 2 bases of the junction unmatched. This chain's CDR3 is CASSRTSGSYEQYF. The CDR3 DNA reads as TGTGCCAGCAGCCGGACTAGCGGATCCTACGAGCAGTACTTC.

This clone was recorded at least ten times. The rearrangement links TRBV6-1 to TRBJ2-5; 10 bases fit TRBD2. V trimming: 2 bases; J trimming: 4 bases; junction bases outside the gene matches: 4. The CDR3 covers 15 residues. Germline-derived CDR1 and CDR2 are MNHNS and SASEGT. The CDR3 is CASSERVAGGETQYF. The CDR3 nucleotides read TGTGCCAGCAGTGAACGAGTAGCGGGAGGAGAGACCCAGTACTTC.

This clone was counted at least ten times. V and J are TRBV2 and TRBJ2-6; 7 bases are shared with TRBD2. The CDR3 length is 14 residues. Germline V gene data show CDR1 as SNHLY and CDR2 as FYNNEI. With V trimmed by 11 bases and J by 0 bases, 4 bases remained unmatched. The DNA of the CDR3 is TGTGCCGGGACTATCAGCTCTGGGGCCAACGTCCTGACTTTC. It codes for CAGTISSGANVLTF.

This clone has more than one count but fewer than ten. V and J are TRBV4-3 and TRBJ2-1, with 13 bases that match TRBD2. The CDR3 runs to 20 residues. Germline loops: CDR1 LGHNA, CDR2 YSLEER. Unmatched junction bases numbered 9, after V lost 0 bases and J lost 1 base. The CDR3 coding sequence is TGCGCCAGCAGCCAAGATTTTGGACTAGCGGGAGTGTCATCCTACAATGAGCAGTTCTTC. Translating it yields CASSQDFGLAGVSSYNEQFF.